This T cell receptor (beta chain) was documented in a study of blood T cell repertoires in COVID-19. Study at large: Samples representing acute and convalescent COVID-19 were sourced from the United States, Italy and Spain. Nucleic acid was either cDNA or gDNA, and it came from T cells, B-cell-depleted T cells, or PBMCs.

In the authors' workflow: Cell counts per sample came from amplifying reference gene primers. Produced via immunoSEQ multiplex PCR; TCRdb's table is partial and in-frame only. The DNA was the basis for D and trimming; V, J and clone size are from that table. The sample includes around 92,000 clones, more than 75% seen only once; the top ten take roughly 27%. Input material: peripheral blood. The sequence was collected from a human donor in a cohort sampled during active COVID-19.

The DNA for the CDR3 is TGTGCCACAGGACAGGGAGGGGAAAAACTGTTTTTT. Protein product: CATGQGGEKLFF. The rearrangement links TRBV19 to TRBJ1-4; 8 nucleotides agree with TRBD1. The germline V gene has CDR1 LNHDA and CDR2 SQIVND (reference sequence). The CDR3 has 12 residues. The V segment lost 10 bases and the J segment 8 bases; nucleotides outside the gene matches: 6.